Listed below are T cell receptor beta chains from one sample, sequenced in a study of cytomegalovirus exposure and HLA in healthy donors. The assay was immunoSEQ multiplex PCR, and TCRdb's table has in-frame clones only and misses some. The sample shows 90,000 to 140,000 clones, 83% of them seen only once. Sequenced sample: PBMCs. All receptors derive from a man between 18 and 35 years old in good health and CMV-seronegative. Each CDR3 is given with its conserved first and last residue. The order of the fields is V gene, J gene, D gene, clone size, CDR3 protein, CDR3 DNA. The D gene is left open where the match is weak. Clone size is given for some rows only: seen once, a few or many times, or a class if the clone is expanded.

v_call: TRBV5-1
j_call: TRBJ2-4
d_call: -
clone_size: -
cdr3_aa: CASSRTSFAKNIQYF
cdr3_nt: TGCGCCAGCAGCCGTACTAGTTTCGCCAAAAACATTCAGTACTTC

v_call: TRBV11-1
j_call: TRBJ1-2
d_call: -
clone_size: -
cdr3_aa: CASSPSSNYGYTF
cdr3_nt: TGTGCCAGCAGCCCCAGTTCTAACTATGGCTACACCTTC

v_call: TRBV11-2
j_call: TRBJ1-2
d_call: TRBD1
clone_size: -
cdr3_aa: CASSLVQGAYGYTF
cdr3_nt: TGTGCCAGCAGCTTAGTCCAGGGGGCCTATGGCTACACCTTC

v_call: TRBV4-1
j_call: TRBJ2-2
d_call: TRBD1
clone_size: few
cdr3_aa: CASSQPPGQGSGELFF
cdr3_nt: TGCGCCAGCAGCCAACCTCCGGGACAGGGGTCCGGGGAGCTGTTTTTT

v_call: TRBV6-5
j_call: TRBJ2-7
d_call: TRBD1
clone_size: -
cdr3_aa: CASSPGGQGAYEQYF
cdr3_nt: TGTGCCAGCAGCCCTGGTGGGCAGGGGGCGTACGAGCAGTACTTC

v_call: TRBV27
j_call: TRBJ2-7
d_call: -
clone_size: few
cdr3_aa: CASTHLGGAGFGEQYF
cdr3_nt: TGTGCCAGCACCCATCTTGGGGGGGCCGGGTTTGGTGAGCAGTACTTC

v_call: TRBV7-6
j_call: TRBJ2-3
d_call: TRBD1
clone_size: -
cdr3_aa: CASSPQGASTDTQYF
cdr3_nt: TGTGCCAGCAGCCCACAGGGGGCCAGCACAGATACGCAGTATTTT

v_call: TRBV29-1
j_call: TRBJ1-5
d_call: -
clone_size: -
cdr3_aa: CSVTAAGDQPQHF
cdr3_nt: TGCAGCGTTACAGCGGCAGGAGACCAGCCCCAGCACTTT

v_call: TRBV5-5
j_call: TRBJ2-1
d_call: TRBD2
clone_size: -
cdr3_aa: CASSYGTSGRGNEQFF
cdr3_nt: TGTGCCAGCAGCTACGGGACTAGCGGGAGGGGCAATGAGCAGTTCTTC

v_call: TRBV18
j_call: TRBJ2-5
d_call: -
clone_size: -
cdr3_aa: CASSPPSVQETQYF
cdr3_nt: TGTGCCAGCTCACCCCCGAGCGTTCAAGAGACCCAGTACTTC

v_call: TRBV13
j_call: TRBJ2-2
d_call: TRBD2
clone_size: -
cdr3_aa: CASSPGLNTGELFF
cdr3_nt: TGTGCCAGCAGCCCGGGACTAAACACCGGGGAGCTGTTTTTT

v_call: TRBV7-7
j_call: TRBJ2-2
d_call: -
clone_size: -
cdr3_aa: CASSLSGAEAGELFF
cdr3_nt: TGTGCCAGCAGCTTATCCGGAGCGGAGGCCGGGGAGCTGTTTTTT

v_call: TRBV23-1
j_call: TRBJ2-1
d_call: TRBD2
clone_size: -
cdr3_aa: CASSQSKAGGTNAYNEQFF
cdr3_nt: TGCGCCAGCAGTCAATCGAAAGCGGGAGGGACCAACGCATACAATGAGCAGTTCTTC

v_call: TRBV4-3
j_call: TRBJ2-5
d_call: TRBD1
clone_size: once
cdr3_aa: CASSRDRGETQYF
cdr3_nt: TGCGCCAGCAGCAGGGACAGGGGGGAGACCCAGTACTTC

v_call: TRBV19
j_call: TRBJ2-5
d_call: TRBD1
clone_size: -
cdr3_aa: CASSRTGAMKTQYF
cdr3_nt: TGTGCCAGTAGCCGGACAGGGGCGATGAAGACCCAGTACTTC

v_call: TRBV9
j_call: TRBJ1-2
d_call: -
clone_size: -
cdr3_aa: CASSSRTEIPYGYTF
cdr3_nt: TGTGCCAGCAGCTCACGGACAGAGATACCCTATGGCTACACCTTC

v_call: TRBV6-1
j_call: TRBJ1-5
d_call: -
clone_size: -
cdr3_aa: CASRYTAMGGQPQHF
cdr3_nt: TGTGCCAGCAGATATACCGCCATGGGAGGTCAGCCCCAGCATTTT

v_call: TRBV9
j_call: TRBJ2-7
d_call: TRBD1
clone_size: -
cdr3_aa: CASSAGGRTGTGDYEQYF
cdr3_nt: TGTGCCAGCAGTGCAGGGGGCCGAACCGGGACAGGGGATTACGAGCAGTACTTC

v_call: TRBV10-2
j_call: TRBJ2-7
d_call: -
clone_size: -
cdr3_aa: CASSVGRTHEQYF
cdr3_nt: TGCGCCAGCAGTGTAGGCAGGACTCACGAGCAGTACTTC

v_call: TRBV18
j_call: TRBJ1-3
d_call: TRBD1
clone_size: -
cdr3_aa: CASSQQGAAGNTIYF
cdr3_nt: TGTGCCAGCTCACAACAGGGGGCTGCTGGAAACACCATATATTTT

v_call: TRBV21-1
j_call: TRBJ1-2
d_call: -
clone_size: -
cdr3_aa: CASSKGPGGYGYTF
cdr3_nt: TGTGCCAGCAGCAAAGGGCCCGGGGGCTATGGCTACACCTTC

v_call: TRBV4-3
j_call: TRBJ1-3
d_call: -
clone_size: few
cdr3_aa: CASSQDGTTGNTIYF
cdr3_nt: TGCGCCAGCAGCCAAGACGGTACTACTGGAAACACCATATATTTT

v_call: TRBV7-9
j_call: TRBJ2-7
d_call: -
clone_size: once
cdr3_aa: CASSSQGRYEQYF
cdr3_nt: TGTGCCAGCAGCTCGCAGGGGCGCTACGAGCAGTACTTC

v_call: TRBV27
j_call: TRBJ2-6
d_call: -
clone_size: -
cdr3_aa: CASSLLRGNGANVLTF
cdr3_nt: TGTGCCAGCAGTTTATTGAGGGGGAACGGGGCCAACGTCCTGACTTTC

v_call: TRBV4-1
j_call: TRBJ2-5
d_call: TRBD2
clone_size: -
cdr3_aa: CASSRPGLAGGETQYF
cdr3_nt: TGCGCCAGCAGCCGCCCCGGGCTAGCGGGAGGAGAGACCCAGTACTTC

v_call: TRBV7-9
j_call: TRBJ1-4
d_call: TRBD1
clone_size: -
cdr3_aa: CSSSLLVGQGVNEKLFF
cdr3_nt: TGTTCCAGCAGCTTATTGGTTGGGCAGGGGGTTAATGAAAAACTGTTTTTT

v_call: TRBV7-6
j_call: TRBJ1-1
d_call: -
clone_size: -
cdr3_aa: CASSLELMNTEAFF
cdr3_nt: TGTGCCAGCAGCTTGGAGCTTATGAACACTGAAGCTTTCTTT